The rows below give T cell receptor beta chains drawn from one sample of a study of OX40 agonist ivuxolimab in advanced cancers. Assay: immunoSEQ multiplex PCR; the TCRdb copy retains only in-frame clones and omits some. The sample has some 71,000 clones, around 90% seen once. The source was CD4+ or CD8+ T cells sorted from blood, collected in a trial of the OX40 agonist ivuxolimab. These receptors were taken from an adult with an advanced solid tumor such as melanoma, head and neck, liver or kidney cancer. Both conserved end residues are part of each CDR3. Each record gives: CDR3 length, V gene, clone size, D gene, J gene, CDR3 DNA, CDR3 protein. A D gene is named only where the DNA matches it firmly. Some rows have no size entry. The others give once, few or many, or a class for an expanded clone.

16	TRBV15	NA	TRBD1	TRBJ1-2	TGTGCCACCAGCAGGGATCGGACAGGGCCTAACTATGGCTACACCTTC	CATSRDRTGPNYGYTF
16	TRBV7-2	once	NA	TRBJ2-1	TGTGCCAGCAGCTTACGATTGACGTACTCCTACAATGAGCAGTTCTTC	CASSLRLTYSYNEQFF
15	TRBV28	NA	NA	TRBJ1-2	TGTGCCAGCAGTCTCGTCGGGGCCGGGACGGAGGGCTACACCTTC	CASSLVGAGTEGYTF
14	TRBV28	NA	TRBD1	TRBJ2-7	TGTGCCAGCAGATCAACCGGGACAGGGGTTGAGCAGTACTTC	CASRSTGTGVEQYF
16	TRBV4-1	NA	NA	TRBJ2-7	TGCGCCAGCAGCCAACGAGGTCCTGGAGGGAGTTACGAGCAGTACTTC	CASSQRGPGGSYEQYF
16	TRBV5-4	NA	TRBD2	TRBJ2-3	TGTGCCAGCAGCTCGTGGTGGGAGCGGGGAACAGATACGCAGTATTTT	CASSSWWERGTDTQYF
16	TRBV5-4	NA	TRBD1	TRBJ1-2	TGTGCCAGCAGCAGTATGGGACAGGGTGGCTCATGGGGCTACACCTTC	CASSSMGQGGSWGYTF
16	TRBV27	NA	NA	TRBJ2-7	TGTGCCAGCAGTTTAGGCCGGAACCGTAGCCCTTACGAGCAGTACTTC	CASSLGRNRSPYEQYF
15	TRBV13	NA	TRBD2	TRBJ2-1	TGTGCCAGCAGCCTTAGCGGGAGGGGGGCTCATGAGCAGTTCTTC	CASSLSGRGAHEQFF
17	TRBV18	few	NA	TRBJ2-2	TGTGCCAGCTCACCCCGGGGGACAGCGACTTACACCGGGGAGCTGTTTTTT	CASSPRGTATYTGELFF
14	TRBV7-2	NA	NA	TRBJ2-7	TGTGCCAGCAGCCCCGGCGGACAAGGGTACGAGCAGTACTTC	CASSPGGQGYEQYF
13	TRBV5-4	NA	TRBD2	TRBJ2-1	TGTGCCAGCAGCGTAGGACTAGCGGGTGAGCAGTTCTTC	CASSVGLAGEQFF
14	TRBV6-5	NA	NA	TRBJ1-1	TGTGCCAGCAGTTACTCGAGTGGTGGCTTCGGAGCTTTCTTT	CASSYSSGGFGAFF
15	TRBV12-5	NA	TRBD1	TRBJ2-4	TGTGCTAGTGGTTTGGATCGGACAGGCAAAAACATTCAGTACTTC	CASGLDRTGKNIQYF
12	TRBV6-1	NA	NA	TRBJ2-1	TGTGCCAGCAGTCAGGACTTCGGAAGGCAGTTCTTC	CASSQDFGRQFF
15	TRBV7-9	NA	TRBD2	TRBJ2-1	TGTGCCAGCAGGGGGGCTACTAGCGGGAACAATGAGCAGTTCTTC	CASRGATSGNNEQFF
15	TRBV4-3	once	NA	TRBJ1-2	TGCGCCAGCAGCCAAGATCGGGACATTTTGTATGGCTACACCTTC	CASSQDRDILYGYTF
16	TRBV27	NA	NA	TRBJ2-3	TGTGCCAGCAGGGATTTTAGCGGAGGGGGTACAGATACGCAGTATTTT	CASRDFSGGGTDTQYF
13	TRBV19	NA	TRBD1	TRBJ1-5	TGTGCCAGTAGTTTAGGGGGCGGTCAGCCCCAGCATTTT	CASSLGGGQPQHF
18	TRBV9	NA	TRBD2	TRBJ2-1	TGTGCCAGCAGCGTAGAGAGAGCCGGGACTAGTTTTGCCACTGAGCAGTTCTTC	CASSVERAGTSFATEQFF
14	TRBV7-9	NA	NA	TRBJ1-5	TGTGCCAGCAGCCCCCACGGTAGCAATCAGCCCCAGCATTTT	CASSPHGSNQPQHF
14	TRBV21-1	NA	NA	TRBJ1-2	TGTGCCAGCAGCAAAGATCCGGGCTGGAATGGCTACACCTTC	CASSKDPGWNGYTF
14	TRBV27	once	NA	TRBJ2-2	TGTGCCAGCAGTTTACAGGGAAACACCGGGGAGCTGTTTTTT	CASSLQGNTGELFF
14	TRBV28	NA	NA	TRBJ2-7	TGTGCCAGCAGTTTACTCCGGTGGGGTTCCGAGCAGTACTTC	CASSLLRWGSEQYF
21	TRBV4-3	NA	NA	TRBJ2-2	TGCGCCAGCACCGGATTGGGGGTGTCACTCCGGACGGGAAAAATGACCGGGGAGCTGTTTTTT	CASTGLGVSLRTGKMTGELFF
13	TRBV14	NA	NA	TRBJ2-3	TGTGCCAGCAGCCAAGAAAGCACAGATACGCAGTATTTT	CASSQESTDTQYF
15	TRBV11-2	NA	NA	TRBJ2-5	TGTGCCAGCAGCGCTCTAGCTGGCGCCCAAGAGACCCAGTACTTC	CASSALAGAQETQYF
11	TRBV20-1	NA	NA	TRBJ2-7	TGCAGTGCTATTGATGGATCCGAGCAGTACTTC	CSAIDGSEQYF
15	TRBV9	once	NA	TRBJ2-1	TGTGCCAGCAGCGTAAGCAGGGACGGGGGCAATGAGCAGTTCTTC	CASSVSRDGGNEQFF
14	TRBV15	NA	NA	TRBJ2-7	TGTGCCACCAGCCCCCAGGGGGCGGGGGGCGAGCAGTACTTC	CATSPQGAGGEQYF
16	TRBV6-4	NA	NA	TRBJ2-1	TGTGCCAGCAGTGACTCGACGGGGGCTCACAACAATGAGCAGTTCTTC	CASSDSTGAHNNEQFF
15	TRBV6-1	NA	TRBD1	TRBJ2-7	TGTGCCAGCAGTTTAGGGGACAGGGGTACTTACGAGCAGTACTTC	CASSLGDRGTYEQYF
14	TRBV25-1	NA	NA	TRBJ2-1	TGTGCCAGCAGTGGATGGGACAATAATTATGAGCAGTTCTTC	CASSGWDNNYEQFF